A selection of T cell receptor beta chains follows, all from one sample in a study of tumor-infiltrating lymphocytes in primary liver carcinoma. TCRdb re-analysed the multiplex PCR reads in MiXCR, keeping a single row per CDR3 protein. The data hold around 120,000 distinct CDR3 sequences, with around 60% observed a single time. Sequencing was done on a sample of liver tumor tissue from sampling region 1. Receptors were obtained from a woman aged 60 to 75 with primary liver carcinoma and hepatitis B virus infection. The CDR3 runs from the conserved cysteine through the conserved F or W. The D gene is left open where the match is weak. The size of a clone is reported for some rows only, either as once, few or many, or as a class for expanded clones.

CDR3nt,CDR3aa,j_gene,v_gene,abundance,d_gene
TGTGCCAGCAGCACCAAACAGGGGGTCGATAGCAATCAGCCCCAGCGTTTT,CASSTKQGVDSNQPQRF,TRBJ1-5,TRBV7-8,-,TRBD1
TGTGCCAGCATCAGAGGCGGTGTAGACACTGAAGCTTTCTTT,CASIRGGVDTEAFF,TRBJ1-1,TRBV6-6,many,-
TGTGCCAGCAGTTTGGCAGGGCCCTACAATGAGCAGTTCTTC,CASSLAGPYNEQFF,TRBJ2-1,TRBV28,once,-
TGTGCCAGCTCACCACGCCCAGAGGCCCAGTACTTC,CASSPRPEAQYF,TRBJ2-5,TRBV18,-,-
TGTGTCAGCAACTCTCTCACTGAAGCTTTCTTT,CVSNSLTEAFF,TRBJ1-1,TRBV11-2,-,-
TGTGCCAGCAGTCCTGTATGGGCCATGGGTGAGCAGTACTTC,CASSPVWAMGEQYF,TRBJ2-7,TRBV12-3/TRBV12-4,many,-
TGTGCCAGCAGCCAAGGGGCAGGGAGCTTCACAGATACGCAGTATTTT,CASSQGAGSFTDTQYF,TRBJ2-3,TRBV4-2,many,-
TGTGCCAGCAGTCTCACGGGGGGGCAAGAGACCCAGTACTTC,CASSLTGGQETQYF,TRBJ2-5,TRBV28,-,TRBD2
TGTGCCAGCAGTTCCTCGACATCAGCCCTCTATGGCTACACCTTC,CASSSSTSALYGYTF,TRBJ1-2,TRBV28,many,-
TGTGCCAGCAGCAGAGAGGGACCGCCGCAAAATGAGCAGTTCTTC,CASSREGPPQNEQFF,TRBJ2-1,TRBV14,-,-
TGCGCCAGCAGCCAAGATTCGCCCTCCGTTTACGGGCAGTACTTC,CASSQDSPSVYGQYF,TRBJ2-7,TRBV4-1,-,-
TGTGCCAGCAGCTTCACCAGGGGCGAGGGAGCTTTCTTT,CASSFTRGEGAFF,TRBJ1-1,TRBV11-2,-,-
TGTGCCAGCAGATTGTTCGGTGTGCGGGAGGGAAGTACAGATACGCAGTATTTT,CASRLFGVREGSTDTQYF,TRBJ2-3,TRBV5-6,-,TRBD2
TGCAGCGTTGTCGTCGTAGGGACCAGACGAGAGACCCAGTACTTC,CSVVVVGTRRETQYF,TRBJ2-5,TRBV29-1,-,-
TGTGCCAGCAGCTCCAGGACTAGCGGAAGTGTATCCTGCGAGCAGTACTTC,CASSSRTSGSVSCEQYF,TRBJ2-7,TRBV11-2,-,TRBD2
TGTGCCAGCACCCCTTTCGGGGGACTAGCGGGAGACTACGAGCAGTACTTC,CASTPFGGLAGDYEQYF,TRBJ2-7,TRBV28,many,TRBD2
TGCAGCGTGGGACAGTATGGCGAAAAACTGTTTTTT,CSVGQYGEKLFF,TRBJ1-4,TRBV29-1,many,TRBD1
TGTGCCAGCAGGGGGGCCAATCAGCCCCATCATTTT,CASRGANQPHHF,TRBJ1-5,TRBV28,-,-